These 21 T cell receptor beta chains were sequenced from one sample in a study of CD8+ T cells in alopecia areata (dated by TCRdb to 2017 to 2018). This sample's time point label indicates: 20 to 30 weeks on oral tofacitinib. The treatment or condition label of this sample denotes: oral pan-JAK inhibitor, 5-10 mg twice daily. Preparation of the library involved the immunoSEQ multiplex PCR assay. To provide template for TCR sequencing, every sample had RNA extracted and reverse transcribed into cDNA. In TCRdb, the immuneACCESS table is reduced to in-frame sequences with V and J assigned. These tables do not hold every clone; where another copy was compared, an unresolved V gene accounts for under half, and the others remain unexplained. The sample table lists roughly 120,000 clones, 56% of them with a count of one. The ten largest clones represent 3% to 4% of the sample. This specimen consisted of CD4+ T cells sorted from blood, obtained at week 24, from a patient treated with tofacitinib. The source is a human donor with alopecia areata.

The chain combines TRBV7-2 with TRBJ1-2, with D possibly TRBD1 on 6 matching bases. CDR1 SGHTA and CDR2 FQGNSA come from the germline V gene. V lost 5 bases to trimming and J lost 8 bases, with 15 bases between them. There are 13 residues in the CDR3. CDR3 DNA: TGTGCCAGCAGCGCACAGGGACGGGGAGGCTACACCTTC. Its translation is CASSAQGRGGYTF.

The chain recombines TRBV6-6 with TRBJ2-7; the D call may be TRBD1 or TRBD2 (5 bases each). This CDR3 region has 11 residues. The germline V and J ends were trimmed by 8 bases and 4 bases, with 9 bases remaining between them. Germline-derived CDR1 and CDR2 are MNHNY and SVGAGI (reference sequence). CDR3 residues: CASGTGYEQYF. The CDR3 DNA follows: TGTGCCAGCGGGACGGGTTACGAGCAGTACTTC.

The chain is built from TRBV11-2 and TRBJ2-3, with 10 positions matching TRBD2. The CDR3 covers 17 residues. Germline V gives CDR1 SGHAT, CDR2 FQNNGV. Losses at the gene ends were 4 bases for V and 5 bases for J; bases not matched to a gene: 12. CDR3 amino acids: CASSSAVSGGAGDTQYF. CDR3 bases: TGTGCCAGCAGCTCGGCCGTCAGCGGGGGGGCCGGAGATACGCAGTATTTT.

The CDR3 DNA reads as TGTGCCAGCAGCTTAGGATACAGGGCCATGATGAACACTGAAGCTTTCTTT. Residues: CASSLGYRAMMNTEAFF. This sequence joins TRBV11-2 and TRBJ1-1; D may be TRBD1 (6 bases). CDR1 and CDR2 (germline): SGHAT, FQNNGV. The CDR3 loop spans 17 amino acids. With 1 base removed from V and 0 bases from J, the gap between germline ends came to 15 bases.

This clone has more than one count but fewer than ten. The rearrangement joins TRBV18 to TRBJ2-3; maybe TRBD1 (6 bases). Germline lookup yields CDR1 KGHSH and CDR2 LQKENI. CDR3 length: 15 amino acids. V lost 6 bases, J lost 2 bases, and 15 bases lay in between. CDR3 bases: TGTGCCAGCTCGTCTCAGGACAGCTACACAGATACGCAGTATTTT. It is translated as CASSSQDSYTDTQYF.

This clone appeared a few times. The chain uses TRBV7-6 and TRBJ2-7; TRBD1 matches 7 bases. V gave up 1 base and J gave up 3 bases; unmatched junction bases: 6. The CDR3 is made up of 15 amino acids. Germline V gene data show CDR1 as SGHVS and CDR2 as FNYEAQ. Written as DNA, the CDR3 is TGTGCCAGCAGCTTAGGGTTCTCAGGGGGCTACGAGCAGTACTTC. Residues: CASSLGFSGGYEQYF.

This chain links TRBV5-1 with TRBJ2-2, with D perhaps matching TRBD1 (5 bases). The CDR3 is 15 amino acids. The V end lost 0 bases, the J end lost 0 bases, and 6 bases lay between the germline ends. Germline assignment: CDR1 SGHRS and CDR2 YFSETQ. The CDR3: CASSLEGANTGELFF. For the CDR3, the DNA is TGCGCCAGCAGCTTGGAAGGGGCGAACACCGGGGAGCTGTTTTTT.

The rearrangement joins TRBV7-2 to TRBJ2-5; unclear D gene. Germline assignment: CDR1 SGHTA and CDR2 FQGNSA. The CDR3 covers 11 residues. V was trimmed by 6 bases and J by 5 bases, leaving 7 bases between them. The CDR3 is CASSSWETQYF. CDR3 bases: TGTGCCAGCAGTTCCTGGGAGACCCAGTACTTC.

This clone was recorded a few times. The genes are TRBV11-1 and TRBJ2-2; 8 positions agree with TRBD1. The junction had 5 bases not matched to a gene; V was cut back by 4 bases and J by 4 bases. Germline V gene sequence: CDR1 SGHAT, CDR2 FQDESV (reference sequence). The CDR3 contains 15 residues. CDR3 loop: CASSSGQGITGELFF. CDR3 DNA sequence: TGTGCCAGCAGCTCCGGACAGGGCATCACCGGGGAGCTGTTTTTT.

This clone has just one count. The V gene is TRBV30, the J gene TRBJ2-5, with a weak D call TRBD1 (6 bases). The V gene's germline CDR1 is GTSNPN and CDR2 SVGIG (reference sequence). This CDR3 has 14 residues. V was pared by 4 bases and J by 4 bases, with 16 bases between. CDR3 in amino acids: CAWIPTGNGETQYF. CDR3 sequence (DNA): TGTGCCTGGATTCCCACAGGGAATGGAGAGACCCAGTACTTC.

The chain employs TRBV7-9 and TRBJ1-1; the D is unclear. Trimming took off 3 bases at V and 1 base at J, with 6 bases between the two ends. This CDR3 spans 13 amino acids. Germline assignment: CDR1 SEHNR and CDR2 FQNEAQ (reference sequence). The CDR3: CASSLAANTEAFF. The CDR3 coding sequence is TGTGCCAGCAGCTTGGCAGCGAACACTGAAGCTTTCTTT.

The chain joins TRBV7-9 to TRBJ2-7, with 8 bases that match TRBD1. Germline V gives CDR1 SEHNR, CDR2 FQNEAQ (reference sequence). J lost 2 bases, V lost 5 bases, and 2 bases had no gene match. The CDR3 has 13 residues. CDR3 amino acids: CASSDRGPYEQYF. CDR3 DNA: TGTGCCAGCAGCGACAGGGGCCCCTACGAGCAGTACTTC.

This clone occurred a few times. The chain couples TRBV4-3 to TRBJ2-5; possibly TRBD1 or TRBD2 for D (5 bases each). The CDR3 runs 16 residues. Germline CDR1 and CDR2: LGHNA and YSLEER. V was clipped by 1 base and J by 2 bases, with 14 bases between them. Here the CDR3 reads CASSQGTPGPQETQYF. CDR3 nucleotides: TGCGCCAGCAGCCAAGGAACTCCGGGACCGCAAGAGACCCAGTACTTC.

The rearrangement links TRBV7-3 to TRBJ1-5, with 7 bases that match TRBD1. Germline values: CDR1 SGHTA, CDR2 FQGTGA. The CDR3 sequence is 15 residues long. J lost 7 bases, V lost 1 base, and 7 bases had no gene match. The CDR3, as DNA: TGTGCCAGCAGCTTAAGCCCGGGACAGTGGCAGCCCCAGCATTTT. It codes for CASSLSPGQWQPQHF. Full variable domain (outside the CDR3, taken from reference TRBV7-3 and TRBJ1-5): GAGVSQTPSNKVTEKGKYVELRCDPISGHTALYWYRQSLGQGPEFLIYFQGTGAADDSGLPNDRFFAVRPEGSVSTLKIQRTERGDSAVYLCASSLSPGQWQPQHFGDGTRLSIL.

The chain recombines TRBV9 with TRBJ2-7; D ambiguous. This CDR3 has 11 amino acids. Germline loops: CDR1 SGDLS, CDR2 YYNGEE. With 4 bases removed from V and 5 bases from J, the gap between germline ends came to 7 bases. DNA for the CDR3: TGTGCCAGCAGCCCAGAGGACGAGCAGTACTTC. Translated: CASSPEDEQYF. Full variable domain (rest looked up from reference TRBV9 and TRBJ2-7): DSGVTQTPKHLITATGQRVTLRCSPRSGDLSVYWYQQSLDQGLQFLIQYYNGEERAKGNILERFSAQQFPDLHSELNLSSLELGDSALYFCASSPEDEQYFGPGTRLTVT.

A single count supports this clone. The J gene is TRBJ2-3, the V gene TRBV5-1, with D possibly matching TRBD2 (6 bases). The CDR3 has 14 residues. The germline V gene has CDR1 SGHRS and CDR2 YFSETQ. The V gene lost 1 base and the J gene lost 1 base, with 7 bases spanning the gap. CDR3 sequence: CASSLWGGTDTQYF. The CDR3 nucleotides read TGCGCCAGCAGCTTGTGGGGGGGCACAGATACGCAGTATTTT.

This sequence joins TRBV7-2 and TRBJ2-5; 12 nucleotides agree with TRBD2. This CDR3 has 17 amino acids. CDR1 and CDR2 (germline): SGHTA, FQGNSA. The ends lost 4 bases at V and 7 bases at J; junction bases unmatched: 13. The CDR3, as DNA: TGTGCCAGCAGCTCACACCTCCTAGCGGGGGGGACTCGGACCCAGTACTTC. Amino acid sequence: CASSSHLLAGGTRTQYF.

As for this clone: This sample includes further DNA sequences coding for the same CDR3. This chain joins TRBV29-1 and TRBJ1-5, with TRBD1 matching over 10 bases. J gave up 5 bases and V 6 bases, and 1 base lay outside the gene matches. CDR1 is SQVTM and CDR2 is ANQGSEA in the germline V gene. The length of the CDR3 is 12 residues. The CDR3 spells CSVGTGDQPQHF. CDR3 in DNA: TGCAGCGTAGGGACAGGGGATCAGCCCCAGCATTTT.

V gene TRBV29-1 combines with J gene TRBJ2-2; D is tentatively TRBD1 or TRBD2 (5 bases each). The ends were cut back, 5 bases at V and 4 bases at J, with 8 bases in the middle. The CDR3 is made up of 12 amino acids. The germline V gene encodes CDR1 SQVTM and CDR2 ANQGSEA. CDR3 sequence reads: CSVQRGTGELFF. In DNA form, the CDR3 reads TGCAGCGTTCAGAGGGGCACCGGGGAGCTGTTTTTT.

This clone was detected only a few times. This chain connects TRBV18 to TRBJ2-7; 11 positions agree with TRBD1. The V segment lost 4 bases and the J segment 2 bases; nucleotides outside the gene matches: 4. Germline V CDR1 and CDR2: KGHSH, LQKENI. The CDR3 is 15 residues long. CDR3 DNA sequence: TGTGCCAGCTCACGGGACAGGGGGGACACCTACGAGCAGTACTTC. This gives the protein CASSRDRGDTYEQYF.

The rearrangement joins TRBV4-3 to TRBJ2-2; 16 nucleotides match TRBD2. The CDR3 totals 21 residues. V trimming: 3 bases; J trimming: 7 bases; junction bases outside the gene matches: 17. Per germline, CDR1 LGHNA and CDR2 YSLEER. The CDR3 protein is CASSHPSPGLAGGQISGELFF. CDR3 coding DNA: TGCGCCAGCAGCCATCCCTCCCCGGGACTAGCGGGGGGGCAGATCAGCGGGGAGCTGTTTTTT.